These 21 T cell receptor beta chains were sequenced from one sample in a study of blood T cell dynamics during melanoma immunotherapy. Time point described: pre-treatment baseline. Measured with immunoSEQ multiplex PCR; TCRdb has only the in-frame clones, and not every one. The sample carries over 10,000 clones, about 91% recorded once. The specimen comprised effector memory CD8+ T cells from blood, sampled from a patient treated with checkpoint blockade. Source of these receptors: a human donor with melanoma.

This chain joins TRBV11-3 and TRBJ2-7, with 7 bases fitting TRBD1. There are 13 residues in the CDR3. Trimming at V came to 4 bases and at J to 5 bases, leaving 5 bases not matched to a gene. Germline V lookup: CDR1 SGHNT, CDR2 YENEEA. DNA for the CDR3: TGTGCCAGCAGCTCCGAACAGGGGCACGAGCAGTACTTC. Translation: CASSSEQGHEQYF.

This rearrangement joins TRBV15 to TRBJ2-1; D not resolved. CDR1 and CDR2 (germline): LNHNV, YYDKDF (reference sequence). The CDR3 covers 17 residues. V dropped 1 base and J dropped 0 bases, with 13 bases sitting between them. The CDR3 coding sequence is TGTGCCACCAGCAGAGCAATCGGGTGGAGCTCCTACAATGAGCAGTTCTTC. This encodes CATSRAIGWSSYNEQFF. Based on the CDR3 plus reference TRBV15 and TRBJ2-1, the full variable domain is DAMVIQNPRYQVTQFGKPVTLSCSQTLNHNVMYWYQQKSSQAPKLLFHYYDKDFNNEADTPDNFQSRRPNTSFCFLDIRSPGLGDTAMYLCATSRAIGWSSYNEQFFGPGTRLTVL.

V and J are TRBV6-1 and TRBJ2-1, with 10 bases matching TRBD2. The germline V gene encodes CDR1 MNHNS and CDR2 SASEGT. This CDR3 contains 13 residues. J was trimmed by 9 bases and V by 3 bases; bases with no gene match: 2. The DNA of the CDR3 is TGTGCCAGCAGTGACCTAGCGGGAGTTGAGCAGTTCTTC. As protein: CASSDLAGVEQFF.

This sequence joins TRBV19 and TRBJ2-5, with unresolved D. The better agreement between TRBJ2-7 and the DNA end casts doubt on the J call. The CDR3 loop spans 13 amino acids. CDR1 LNHDA and CDR2 SQIVND come from the germline V gene (reference sequence). CDR3 sequence: CASSWGRLNEQYF. The CDR3 DNA follows: TGTGCCAGTAGTTGGGGTAGGCTGAACGAGCAGTACTTC.

The chain is built from TRBV5-8 and TRBJ1-4; D perhaps matches TRBD1 (5 bases). Between the trimmed V and J ends, which lost 4 bases and 0 bases, there was a span of 7 bases. The CDR3 consists of 14 residues. The germline gives CDR1 SGHTS, CDR2 YDEGEE. CDR3 in DNA: TGTGCCAGCAGCCTGACAGCAACTAATGAAAAACTGTTTTTT. This encodes CASSLTATNEKLFF.

This clone was seen a few times. The chain couples TRBV19 to TRBJ2-1, with 8 nucleotides matching TRBD2. The CDR3 extends over 14 amino acids. With 1 base clipped from V and 8 bases from J, the junction kept 4 bases outside the gene matches. Per the germline V gene, CDR1 is LNHDA and CDR2 is SQIVND (reference sequence). The CDR3 spells CASSIAGGPYEQFF. The CDR3 coding sequence is TGTGCCAGTAGTATAGCGGGAGGGCCGTATGAGCAGTTCTTC.

The chain combines TRBV7-9 with TRBJ2-1; D uncertain. CDR3 length: 14 amino acids. V was clipped by 2 bases and J by 1 base, with 6 bases between them. Per the germline V gene, CDR1 is SEHNR and CDR2 is FQNEAQ (reference sequence). CDR3 nucleotide sequence: TGTGCCAGCAGCTTATCCGGGTCCTACAATGAGCAGTTCTTC. Translation: CASSLSGSYNEQFF.

The chain combines TRBV28 with TRBJ2-1; 7 bases align to TRBD2. This CDR3 contains 15 residues. Germline trimming cut 6 bases from V and 4 bases from J; bases unmatched to any gene: 9. Germline lookup yields CDR1 MDHEN and CDR2 SYDVKM. Written as DNA, the CDR3 is TGTGCCAGCAGCCCTAGGGTAGCGGGTTACAATGAGCAGTTCTTC. Its translation: CASSPRVAGYNEQFF.

The V gene is TRBV4-1, the J gene TRBJ1-3; TRBD1 matches at 9 bases. The CDR3 is 15 amino acids. V trimming: 3 bases; J trimming: 6 bases; junction bases outside the gene matches: 6. Germline V gene lookup returns CDR1 MGHRA and CDR2 YSYEKL. The DNA for the CDR3 is TGCGCCAGCAGCCATGCGAGGACAGGGGAAAACACCATATATTTT. It specifies CASSHARTGENTIYF.

The chain joins TRBV6-6 to TRBJ1-1, with D possibly matching TRBD1 (6 bases). Per the germline V gene, CDR1 is MNHNY and CDR2 is SVGAGI (reference sequence). The germline V and J ends were trimmed by 0 bases and 6 bases, with 14 bases remaining between them. The CDR3 totals 15 residues. The CDR3 nucleotides are TGTGCCAGCAGTTACTCCGGGACACTATATCCTGAAGCTTTCTTT. As protein: CASSYSGTLYPEAFF.

V gene TRBV18 combines with J gene TRBJ2-2; TRBD1 aligns across 8 bases. Trimming removed 2 bases from V and 5 bases from J; junction bases left unmatched: 7. This CDR3 contains 16 residues. Germline CDR1 KGHSH, CDR2 LQKENI. The CDR3 nucleotides read TGTGCCAGCTCACCATGGACCGACAGGGGAACCGGGGAGCTGTTTTTT. Residues: CASSPWTDRGTGELFF.

This chain connects TRBV28 to TRBJ1-5; a possible D gene is TRBD1 (6 bases). CDR3 length: 15 amino acids. Germline CDR1 MDHEN, CDR2 SYDVKM. V lost 5 bases, J lost 1 base, and 12 bases lay in between. CDR3 sequence: CASSIQDRSNQPQHF. For the CDR3, the DNA is TGTGCCAGCAGTATTCAGGACAGAAGCAATCAGCCCCAGCATTTT.

The chain is built from TRBV7-8 and TRBJ2-4; 10 nucleotides match TRBD2. V was pared by 3 bases and J by 8 bases, with 10 bases of the junction left unmatched. There are 16 residues in the CDR3. In germline, CDR1 is SGHVS, CDR2 FQNEAQ. The CDR3 here is CASSFSAGGGIDIQYF. The CDR3 DNA sequence: TGTGCCAGCAGCTTTTCAGCGGGAGGGGGTATAGACATTCAGTACTTC.

J is TRBJ1-1 and V is TRBV30; D may be TRBD1 (5 bases). Germline CDR1 is GTSNPN and CDR2 is SVGIG (reference sequence). V gave up 4 bases and J gave up 7 bases, with 16 bases separating them. The CDR3 length is 13 residues. The CDR3 DNA reads as TGTGCCTGGATCGGGGCCGAAAACTATGAAGCTTTCTTT. Translated: CAWIGAENYEAFF.

This chain joins TRBV6-1 and TRBJ2-5; D call uncertain. This CDR3 comprises 16 residues. Looked up from germline, CDR1 is MNHNS and CDR2 is SASEGT. V lost 0 bases, J lost 5 bases, and 16 bases lay in between. For the CDR3, the DNA is TGTGCCAGCAGTGAAGCGTTGGAGTTTATGGTCGAGACCCAGTACTTC. Residues: CASSEALEFMVETQYF.

DNA of the CDR3: TGTGCCAGCAGTTTGACAGGCTACACCGGGGAGCTGTTTTTT. Residues: CASSLTGYTGELFF. The chain has TRBV28 and TRBJ2-2; D is possibly TRBD1 (6 bases). The V end lost 3 bases, the J end lost 3 bases, and 8 bases lay between the germline ends. This CDR3 has 14 amino acids. Looked up from germline, CDR1 is MDHEN and CDR2 is SYDVKM.

The rearrangement links TRBV13 to TRBJ2-5; 9 bases line up with TRBD2. The CDR3 has 17 amino acids. CDR1 is PRHDT, CDR2 FYEKMQ, per germline (reference sequence). The trim removed 0 bases at V and 5 bases at J, leaving 10 bases unmatched. In nucleotides, the CDR3 is TGTGCCAGCAGCTTAGGCCGTAGCGGGAGTCTGGGCGAGACCCAGTACTTC. Protein sequence: CASSLGRSGSLGETQYF.

The chain is built from TRBV9 and TRBJ2-5; 7 nucleotides align to TRBD2. This CDR3 region has 13 residues. Trimming at V came to 0 bases and at J to 10 bases, leaving 6 bases not matched to a gene. Germline V gives CDR1 SGDLS, CDR2 YYNGEE. This chain's CDR3 is CASSVGGGGVQYF. The CDR3 coding sequence is TGTGCCAGCAGCGTAGGCGGGGGAGGGGTCCAGTACTTC.

The rearrangement joins TRBV19 to TRBJ1-5, with 7 bases lining up with TRBD1. The ends lost 1 base at V and 4 bases at J; junction bases unmatched: 4. This CDR3 region has 15 residues. Germline loops: CDR1 LNHDA, CDR2 SQIVND (reference sequence). The CDR3, as DNA: TGTGCCAGTAGTATAGCCGGCAGGGGGAATCAGCCCCAGCATTTT. Translated: CASSIAGRGNQPQHF.

This CDR3 is CASSVGQNEQFF. The CDR3 coding sequence is TGTGCCAGCAGCGTAGGACAGAATGAGCAGTTCTTC. This chain connects TRBV9 to TRBJ2-1; perhaps TRBD1 as D (5 bases). Trimming removed 0 bases from V and 7 bases from J, with 5 bases in between. CDR1 is SGDLS and CDR2 is YYNGEE in the germline V gene. This CDR3 has 12 amino acids. The full variable domain, in which reference TRBV9 and TRBJ2-1 provide the parts outside the CDR3, is DSGVTQTPKHLITATGQRVTLRCSPRSGDLSVYWYQQSLDQGLQFLIQYYNGEERAKGNILERFSAQQFPDLHSELNLSSLELGDSALYFCASSVGQNEQFFGPGTRLTVL.

The chain is built from TRBV7-9 and TRBJ2-7, with a weak D call TRBD2 (5 bases). V was trimmed by 5 bases and J by 0 bases, leaving 11 bases between them. Germline V gene lookup returns CDR1 SEHNR and CDR2 FQNEAQ (reference sequence). This CDR3 has 14 amino acids. The CDR3 nucleotides read TGTGCCAGCAGCGACTCGAGGGTCTCCTACGAGCAGTACTTC. It translates to CASSDSRVSYEQYF.